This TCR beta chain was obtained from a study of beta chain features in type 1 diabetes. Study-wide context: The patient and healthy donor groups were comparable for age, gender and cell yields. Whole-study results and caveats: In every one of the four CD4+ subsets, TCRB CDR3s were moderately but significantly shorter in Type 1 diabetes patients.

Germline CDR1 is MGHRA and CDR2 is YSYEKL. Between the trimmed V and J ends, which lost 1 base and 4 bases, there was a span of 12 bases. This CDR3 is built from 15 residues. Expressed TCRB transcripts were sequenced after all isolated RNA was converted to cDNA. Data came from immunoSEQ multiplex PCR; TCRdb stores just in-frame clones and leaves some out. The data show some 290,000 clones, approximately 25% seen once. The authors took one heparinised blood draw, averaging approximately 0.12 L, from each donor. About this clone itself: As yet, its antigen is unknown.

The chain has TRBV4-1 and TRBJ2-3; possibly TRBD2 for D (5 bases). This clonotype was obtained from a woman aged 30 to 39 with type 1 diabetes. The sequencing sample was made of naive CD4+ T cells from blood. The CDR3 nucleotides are TGCGCCAGCAGCCAAGTTGGGGTAGCGTCAGATACGCAGTATTTT. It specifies CASSQVGVASDTQYF.